This T cell receptor beta chain was recorded in a study of CD8 T cells in ankylosing spondylitis (dated by TCRdb to 2016 to 2017). Study-wide context: T cell receptor beta repertoires were profiled in healthy donors and ankylosing spondylitis patients so that disease-linked TCR variants could be found. In total, the full study cohort was made up of 108 healthy donors and about two dozen ankylosing spondylitis patients. Peripheral blood samples were taken, and synovial fluid was additionally collected from ankylosing spondylitis patients.

To note about this clonotype: Its target antigen remains unknown. No base quality values were provided; no much bigger clone lies one nucleotide off.

Instrument on record: Illumina HiSeq 2500. Quantitative 5'-RACE with molecular barcodes was used to prepare TCR beta libraries. The study's processing was this. Disease-linked TCR variants were identified with a new computational method built on a probabilistic model of VDJ rearrangement. The public reads were reprocessed in TCRdb via fastp at Q25 and MiXCR, keeping in-frame beta chains. Here each entry gathers all rows of one CDR3 protein and keeps the most common genes and DNA. None of the V and J calls come from the authors' own analysis; TCRdb made them. The sample data list under 450,000 distinct CDR3 sequences, and approximately 17% of these were observed just once. The top ten constitute 0.85% to 1.3% of the sample. V trim: 5 bases; J trim: 1 base; unmatched bases: 9. The germline V gene specifies SGHVS as CDR1 and FNYEAQ as CDR2. The CDR3 measures 17 amino acids from cysteine to phenylalanine. The only DNA kept is the CDR3, 51 bases in frame from the first base.

Study-wide conclusions, independent of this receptor: Blood from ankylosing spondylitis patients appeared to be characterized by a TCR beta motif composed of 7 to 9 highly homologous amino acid variants. Some motif variants were previously reported in synovial fluid and blood of reactive arthritis patients, suggesting common disease-initiation mechanisms. A CD8+ phenotype was shown by the disease-linked clones, which were found at relatively low frequencies in peripheral blood. Significant enrichment of the disease-linked clones was reported in matched synovial fluid samples from ankylosing spondylitis patients.

Recombination connected TRBV7-6 to TRBJ2-2, with 8 central nucleotides matching TRBD2. The sequenced sample consisted of blood, either unsorted or a sorted T cell fraction (not recorded which). The receptor was isolated from a male donor with ankylosing spondylitis. The sequence in DNA is TGTGCCAGCAGCCCCCGTTTTGCGGGGGGGAACACCGGGGAGCTGTTTTTT. Protein translation: CASSPRFAGGNTGELFF. The full variable domain, with segments outside the CDR3 supplied by the reference TRBV7-6 and TRBJ2-2 proteins, appears as GAGVSQSPRYKVTKRGQDVALRCDPISGHVSLYWYRQALGQGPEFLTYFNYEAQQDKSGLPNDRFSAERPEGSISTLTIQRTEQRDSAMYRCASSPRFAGGNTGELFFGEGSRLTVL.